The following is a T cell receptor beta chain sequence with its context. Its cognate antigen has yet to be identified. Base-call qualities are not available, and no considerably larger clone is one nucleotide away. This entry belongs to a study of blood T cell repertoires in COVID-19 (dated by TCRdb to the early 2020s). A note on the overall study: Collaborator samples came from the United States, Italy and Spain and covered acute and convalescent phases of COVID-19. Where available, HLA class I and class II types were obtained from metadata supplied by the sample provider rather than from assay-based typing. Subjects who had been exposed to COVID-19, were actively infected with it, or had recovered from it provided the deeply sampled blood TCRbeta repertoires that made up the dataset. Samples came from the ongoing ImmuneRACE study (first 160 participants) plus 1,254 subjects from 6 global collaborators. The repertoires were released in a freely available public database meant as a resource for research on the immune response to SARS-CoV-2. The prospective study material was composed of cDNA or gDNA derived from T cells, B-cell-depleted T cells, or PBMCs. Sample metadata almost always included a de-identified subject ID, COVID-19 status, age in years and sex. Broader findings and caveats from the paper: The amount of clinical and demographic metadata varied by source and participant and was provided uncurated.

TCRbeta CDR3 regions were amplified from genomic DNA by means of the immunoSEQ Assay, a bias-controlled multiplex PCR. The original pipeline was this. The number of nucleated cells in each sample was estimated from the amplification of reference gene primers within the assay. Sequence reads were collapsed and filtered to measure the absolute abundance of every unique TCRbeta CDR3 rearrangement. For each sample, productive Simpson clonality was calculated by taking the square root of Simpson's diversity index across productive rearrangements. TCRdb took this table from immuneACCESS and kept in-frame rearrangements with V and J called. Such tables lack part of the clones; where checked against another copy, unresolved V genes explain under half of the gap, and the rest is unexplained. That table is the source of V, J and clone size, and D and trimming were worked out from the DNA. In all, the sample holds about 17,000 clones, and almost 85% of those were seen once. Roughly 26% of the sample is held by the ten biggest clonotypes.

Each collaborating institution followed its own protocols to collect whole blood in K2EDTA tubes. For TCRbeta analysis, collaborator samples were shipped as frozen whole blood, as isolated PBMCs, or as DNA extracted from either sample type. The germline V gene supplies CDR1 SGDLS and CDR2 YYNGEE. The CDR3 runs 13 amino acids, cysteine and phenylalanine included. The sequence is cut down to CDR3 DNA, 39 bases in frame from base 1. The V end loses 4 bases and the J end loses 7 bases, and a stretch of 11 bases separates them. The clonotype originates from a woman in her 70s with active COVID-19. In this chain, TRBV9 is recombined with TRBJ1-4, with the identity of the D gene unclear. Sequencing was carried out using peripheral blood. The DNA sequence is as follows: TGTGCCAGCAGCCCAAGGAACAGTGAAAAACTGTTTTTT. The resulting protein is CASSPRNSEKLFF. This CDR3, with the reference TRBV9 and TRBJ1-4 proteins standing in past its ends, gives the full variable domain DSGVTQTPKHLITATGQRVTLRCSPRSGDLSVYWYQQSLDQGLQFLIQYYNGEERAKGNILERFSAQQFPDLHSELNLSSLELGDSALYFCASSPRNSEKLFFGSGTQLSVL.